The 7 T cell receptor beta chains reported below all come from one sample, sequenced in a study of blood T cell repertoires in COVID-19. Produced via immunoSEQ multiplex PCR; TCRdb's table is partial and in-frame only. The table includes about 38,000 clones, over 80% detected once. Sequenced: peripheral blood. Receptors originate from a middle-aged man with active COVID-19.

The chain couples TRBV11-2 to TRBJ2-7; no clear D. V dropped 5 bases and J dropped 2 bases, with 7 bases sitting between them. Germline values: CDR1 SGHAT, CDR2 FQNNGV. This CDR3 region has 12 residues. Here the CDR3 DNA reads TGTGCCAGCAGCCTTGTCCCCTACGAGCAGTACTTC. It yields the protein CASSLVPYEQYF.

The chain joins TRBV5-1 to TRBJ2-3; TRBD1 matches at 7 bases. CDR3 size: 15 residues. The trim removed 2 bases at V and 3 bases at J, leaving 6 bases unmatched. Germline V gene sequence: CDR1 SGHRS, CDR2 YFSETQ. The chain's CDR3 is CASSFGSTGTDTQYF. CDR3 sequence (DNA): TGCGCCAGCAGCTTTGGGTCGACAGGGACAGATACGCAGTATTTT.

The rearrangement links TRBV6-6 to TRBJ1-2; D is uncertain. V was pared by 5 bases and J by 4 bases, with 26 bases between. This CDR3 region has 18 residues. Germline CDR1 MNHNY, CDR2 SVGAGI (reference sequence). The DNA of the CDR3 is TGTGCCAGCAGTCGAATGGGCCCTCGATTATCAGCTGGCTATGGCTACACCTTC. This codes for CASSRMGPRLSAGYGYTF.

This chain uses TRBV14 with TRBJ1-1, with 10 positions matching TRBD1. In germline, CDR1 is SGHDN, CDR2 FVKESK. V shed 0 bases, J shed 4 bases, and the junction held 8 bases outside the gene matches. This CDR3 is built from 17 residues. The CDR3 sequence is CASSQDGTGVLGTEAFF. The CDR3 coding sequence is TGTGCCAGCAGCCAAGACGGGACAGGGGTTTTAGGCACTGAAGCTTTCTTT.

V usage is TRBV2 and J usage is TRBJ1-1; no clear D. The CDR3 has 15 amino acids. V lost 2 bases and J 0 bases, leaving 10 bases between the germline ends. CDR1 and CDR2 from the germline V gene are SNHLY and FYNNEI. Here the CDR3 DNA reads TGTGCCAGCAGTGAAATGGAGGGATTGAACACTGAAGCTTTCTTT. Translating gives CASSEMEGLNTEAFF.

The V and J genes are TRBV6-5 and TRBJ2-7; 7 nucleotides agree with TRBD1. The CDR3 has 14 residues. The germline V gene encodes CDR1 MNHEY and CDR2 SVGAGI. With 5 bases clipped from V and 4 bases from J, the junction kept 8 bases outside the gene matches. CDR3 coding DNA: TGTGCCAGCAGTATATACGGGACAGCATACGAGCAGTACTTC. It encodes CASSIYGTAYEQYF.

The chain uses TRBV10-3 and TRBJ2-7; weak D call: TRBD1 (6 bases). Trimming removed 5 bases at V and 5 bases at J, with 13 bases between. The CDR3 length is 13 residues. The V gene's germline CDR1 is ENHRY and CDR2 SYGVKD. CDR3 region: CAISPQGFDEQYF. DNA of the CDR3: TGTGCCATCAGTCCCCAGGGGTTCGACGAGCAGTACTTC.